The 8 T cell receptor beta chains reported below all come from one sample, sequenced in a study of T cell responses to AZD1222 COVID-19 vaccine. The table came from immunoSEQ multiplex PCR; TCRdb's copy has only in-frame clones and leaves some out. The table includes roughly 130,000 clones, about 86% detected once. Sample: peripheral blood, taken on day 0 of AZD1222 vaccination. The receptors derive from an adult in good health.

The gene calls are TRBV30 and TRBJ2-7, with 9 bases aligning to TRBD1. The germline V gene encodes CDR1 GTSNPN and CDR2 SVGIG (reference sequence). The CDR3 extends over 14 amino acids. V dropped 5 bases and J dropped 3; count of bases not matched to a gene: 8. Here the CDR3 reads CAWGGPGQGYEQYF. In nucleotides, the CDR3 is TGTGCCTGGGGAGGGCCGGGACAGGGCTACGAGCAGTACTTC.

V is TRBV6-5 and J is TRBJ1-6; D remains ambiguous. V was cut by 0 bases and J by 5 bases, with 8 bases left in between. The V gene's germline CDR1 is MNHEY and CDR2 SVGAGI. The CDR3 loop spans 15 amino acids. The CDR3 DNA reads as TGTGCCAGCAGTTACTCGCAGGTAGATAATTCACCCCTCCACTTT. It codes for CASSYSQVDNSPLHF.

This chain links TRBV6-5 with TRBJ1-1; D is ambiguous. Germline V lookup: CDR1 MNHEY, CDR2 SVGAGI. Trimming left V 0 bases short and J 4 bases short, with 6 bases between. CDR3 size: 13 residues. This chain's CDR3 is CASSYSLATEAFF. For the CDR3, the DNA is TGTGCCAGCAGTTACTCCCTCGCCACTGAAGCTTTCTTT.

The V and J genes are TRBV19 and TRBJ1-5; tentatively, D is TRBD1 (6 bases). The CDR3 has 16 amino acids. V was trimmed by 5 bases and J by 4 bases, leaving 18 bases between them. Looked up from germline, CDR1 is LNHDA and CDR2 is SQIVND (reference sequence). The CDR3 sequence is CASSGSLEGTNQPQHF. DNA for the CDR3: TGTGCCAGTAGTGGCTCCTTGGAGGGGACAAATCAGCCCCAGCATTTT.

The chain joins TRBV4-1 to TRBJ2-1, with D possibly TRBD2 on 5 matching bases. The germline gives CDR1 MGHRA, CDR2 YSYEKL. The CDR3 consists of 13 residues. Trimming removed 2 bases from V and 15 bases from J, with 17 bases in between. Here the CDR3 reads CASSQTERDLGFF. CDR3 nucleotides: TGCGCCAGCAGCCAAACAGAACGGGATTTAGGGTTCTTC.

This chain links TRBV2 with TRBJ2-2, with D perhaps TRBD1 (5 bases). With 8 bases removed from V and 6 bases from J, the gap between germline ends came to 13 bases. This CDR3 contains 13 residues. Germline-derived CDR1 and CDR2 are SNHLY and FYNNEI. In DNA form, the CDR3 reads TGTGCCAGCGTCAGGGTTCCATCCGGGGAGCTGTTTTTT. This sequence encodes CASVRVPSGELFF.

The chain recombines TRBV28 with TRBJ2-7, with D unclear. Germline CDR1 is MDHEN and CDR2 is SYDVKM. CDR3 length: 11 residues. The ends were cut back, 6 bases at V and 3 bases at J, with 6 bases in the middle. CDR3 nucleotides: TGTGCCAGCAGATTCTACTACGAGCAGTACTTC. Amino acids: CASRFYYEQYF.

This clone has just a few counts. The CDR3 DNA is TGTGCCAGCAGCTTAGGGCCACAGGGTCCAACCGGGGAGCTGTTTTTT. It encodes CASSLGPQGPTGELFF. The chain uses TRBV7-9 and TRBJ2-2; possible D gene TRBD1, 6 bases. Germline V CDR1 and CDR2: SEHNR, FQNEAQ (reference sequence). Trimming shortened V by 1 base and J by 5 bases, and 14 bases separated the two germline ends. This CDR3 comprises 16 residues.